Included here is one T cell receptor (beta chain) sequence, with context. The data derive from a study of blood T cell repertoires in COVID-19. In the source study's methods: The assay estimated nucleated cells by amplifying reference gene primers. Measured with immunoSEQ multiplex PCR; TCRdb has only the in-frame clones, and not every one. From that table come the V and J calls and clone size; the DNA was used to work out D and trimming. This repertoire shows about 130,000 clones, roughly 83% found once; its top ten account for about 2.9%. CDR3 length equals 14 residues. Germline CDR1 and CDR2: SGHVS and FQNEAQ. V was trimmed by 6 bases and J by 9 bases, leaving 20 bases between them.

The specimen was peripheral blood. V and J are TRBV7-8 and TRBJ2-5, with D possibly being TRBD1 (5 bases). This clonotype was sampled from an elderly woman with acute or convalescent COVID-19. This CDR3 reads CASSHRTEPMAQYF. The CDR3 nucleotides are TGTGCCAGCAGTCACAGGACGGAACCAATGGCCCAGTACTTC. The variable domain in full, with the rest retrieved from reference TRBV7-8 and TRBJ2-5, is GAGVSQSPRYKVAKRGQDVALRCDPISGHVSLFWYQQALGQGPEFLTYFQNEAQLDKSGLPSDRFFAERPEGSVSTLKIQRTQQEDSAVYLCASSHRTEPMAQYFGPGTRLLVL.